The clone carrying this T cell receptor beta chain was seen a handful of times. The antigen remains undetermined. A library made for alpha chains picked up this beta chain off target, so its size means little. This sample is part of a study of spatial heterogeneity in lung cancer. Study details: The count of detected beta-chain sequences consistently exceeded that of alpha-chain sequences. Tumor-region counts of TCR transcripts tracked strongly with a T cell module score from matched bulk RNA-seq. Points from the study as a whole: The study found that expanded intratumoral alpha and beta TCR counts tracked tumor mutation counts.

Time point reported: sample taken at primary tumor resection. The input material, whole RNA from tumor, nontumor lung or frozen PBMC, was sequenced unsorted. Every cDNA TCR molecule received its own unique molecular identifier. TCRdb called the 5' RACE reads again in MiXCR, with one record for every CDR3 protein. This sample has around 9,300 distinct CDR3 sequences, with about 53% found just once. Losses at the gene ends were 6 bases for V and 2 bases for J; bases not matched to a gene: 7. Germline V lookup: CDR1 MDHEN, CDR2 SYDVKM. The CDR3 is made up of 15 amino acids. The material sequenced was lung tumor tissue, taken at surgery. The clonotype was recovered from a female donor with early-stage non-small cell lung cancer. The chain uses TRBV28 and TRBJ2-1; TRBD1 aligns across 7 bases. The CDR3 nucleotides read TGTGCCAGCAGCCCACAGGGGTCCGCCTACAATGAGCAGTTCTTC. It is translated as CASSPQGSAYNEQFF.